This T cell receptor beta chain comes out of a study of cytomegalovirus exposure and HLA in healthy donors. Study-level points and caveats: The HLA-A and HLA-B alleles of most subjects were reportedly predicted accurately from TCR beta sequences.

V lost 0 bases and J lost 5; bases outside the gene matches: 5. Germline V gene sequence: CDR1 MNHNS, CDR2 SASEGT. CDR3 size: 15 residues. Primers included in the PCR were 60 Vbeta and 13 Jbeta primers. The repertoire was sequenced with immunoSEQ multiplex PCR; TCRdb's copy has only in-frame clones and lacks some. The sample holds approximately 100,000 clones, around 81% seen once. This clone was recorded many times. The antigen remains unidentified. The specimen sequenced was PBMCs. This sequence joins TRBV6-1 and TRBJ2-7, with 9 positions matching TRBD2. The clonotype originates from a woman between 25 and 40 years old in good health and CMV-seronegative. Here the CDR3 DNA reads TGTGCCAGCAGTGAAGCAGCGGGAGGAGGCGACGAGCAGTACTTC. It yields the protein CASSEAAGGGDEQYF.